These T cell receptor beta chains were read from a single sample in a study of PD-1 blockade in classical Hodgkin lymphoma. Sequenced by immunoSEQ multiplex PCR; TCRdb stores in-frame clones only, minus some. The sample lists 70,000 or so clones; over 90% were seen once. Sequenced sample: peripheral blood mononuclear cells (PBMCs). These receptor sequences come from a human donor with classical Hodgkin lymphoma. Each CDR3 is given with its conserved first and last residue. The D gene is left open where the match is weak. Not every row has a clone size; where given, it reads once, few, many or a size class.

V gene	D gene	J gene	clone size	CDR3 length	CDR3 DNA	CDR3 protein
TRBV7-8	TRBD2	TRBJ2-7	-	16	TGTGCCAGCAGCTCCGCACTAGCGGGAGAGGGCTACGAGCAGTACTTC	CASSSALAGEGYEQYF
TRBV4-1	-	TRBJ2-5	-	14	TGCGCCAGCAGCCAAGAGGCGTACCGGGAGACCCAGTACTTC	CASSQEAYRETQYF
TRBV18	TRBD1	TRBJ2-3	-	14	TGTGCCAGCTCACCACGGACAGGGACAGATACGCAGTATTTT	CASSPRTGTDTQYF
TRBV4-1	TRBD1	TRBJ1-1	-	15	TGCGCCAGCAGCCGGACCGGGACAGGGGACACTGAAGCTTTCTTT	CASSRTGTGDTEAFF
TRBV7-9	-	TRBJ1-3	-	15	TGTGCCAGCAGCCACCCGGACATAGCCGGAAACACCATATATTTT	CASSHPDIAGNTIYF
TRBV4-1	-	TRBJ2-1	-	13	TGCGCCAGCAGCCAAGAAGGCTCCAATGAGCAGTTCTTC	CASSQEGSNEQFF
TRBV11-2	-	TRBJ1-2	-	16	TGTGCCAGCAGCCCATGGGGGGTAATGGTTGACTATGGCTACACCTTC	CASSPWGVMVDYGYTF
TRBV7-2	-	TRBJ2-3	-	13	TGTGCCAGCAGCCGGACAGCCACAGATACGCAGTATTTT	CASSRTATDTQYF
TRBV10-3	-	TRBJ2-7	once	15	TGTGCCATCAGTGAGCCGGGAAGGTCCCCGCGCGAGCAGTACTTC	CAISEPGRSPREQYF
TRBV7-9	TRBD1	TRBJ1-3	-	13	TGTGCCAGCAGACGGACAGGGGGGAACACCATATATTTT	CASRRTGGNTIYF
TRBV19	TRBD1	TRBJ2-2	-	16	TGTGCCAGTAGTAGGGGTCAGGGGGCTGGTACCGGGGAGCTGTTTTTT	CASSRGQGAGTGELFF
TRBV18	-	TRBJ1-1	-	16	TGTGCCAGCTCACCAGCGGGACGCGCGACGAACACTGAAGCTTTCTTT	CASSPAGRATNTEAFF
TRBV7-8	TRBD1	TRBJ2-7	-	15	TGTGCCAGCAGCTTCGAGGACAGGGCCTCCTACGAGCAGTACTTC	CASSFEDRASYEQYF
TRBV27	-	TRBJ2-6	-	17	TGTGCCAGCAGAAACAAGAGTGGGCTAGGCGGGGCCAACGTCCTGACTTTC	CASRNKSGLGGANVLTF
TRBV19	TRBD1	TRBJ1-2	-	15	TGTGCCAGCTCACCCCGTGGGACAGCACTTAATGGCTACACCTTC	CASSPRGTALNGYTF
TRBV28	-	TRBJ1-3	-	13	TGTGCCAGCAGTTGGGTCTCTGGAAACACCATATATTTT	CASSWVSGNTIYF
TRBV7-8	TRBD1	TRBJ2-3	-	19	TGTGCCAGCAGGGAGGACAGGGGAAGAAAGGGTCTAGGCACAGATACGCAGTATTTT	CASREDRGRKGLGTDTQYF
TRBV11-3	TRBD2	TRBJ2-3	-	16	TGTGCCAGCAGCACGCGACTAGCGGGGGCCACAGATACGCAGTATTTT	CASSTRLAGATDTQYF
TRBV5-4	-	TRBJ2-6	-	15	TGTGCCAGCAGCTTGATAGGCTCTGGGGCCAACGTCCTGACTTTC	CASSLIGSGANVLTF
TRBV10-3	TRBD2	TRBJ2-5	-	15	TGTGCCATCAGTGCTCAGCGGGGGGGCCGCGAGACCCAGTACTTC	CAISAQRGGRETQYF
TRBV30	-	TRBJ2-2	-	12	TGTGCCTTTAACGGGGGCCCCGGGGAGCTGTTTTTT	CAFNGGPGELFF
TRBV13	-	TRBJ2-7	-	13	TGTGCCAGCAGCTTCCTTAACTCCTACGAGCAGTACTTC	CASSFLNSYEQYF
TRBV28	-	TRBJ2-7	-	12	TGTGCCAGTAGTCAGGCAGGCTACGAGCAGTACTTC	CASSQAGYEQYF
TRBV7-9	-	TRBJ2-7	once	13	TGTGCCAGCAGCTTAAAACCCGGGTACGAGCAGTACTTC	CASSLKPGYEQYF
TRBV7-9	TRBD2	TRBJ2-5	-	16	TGTGCCAGCAGCGGTGGGACTAGCGGGGGGGCAGAGACCCAGTACTTC	CASSGGTSGGAETQYF
TRBV9	-	TRBJ1-4	-	17	TGTGCCAGCAGCTCCCCACAGGAAGGGGGATATAATGAAAAACTGTTTTTT	CASSSPQEGGYNEKLFF
TRBV9	-	TRBJ2-1	-	14	TGTGCCAGCAGCGTTTCCGATCGGTACAATGAGCAGTTCTTC	CASSVSDRYNEQFF
TRBV28	-	TRBJ1-1	-	14	TGTGCCAGCAGCCTCACTTACCAGGGCACTGAAGCTTTCTTT	CASSLTYQGTEAFF
TRBV7-2	-	TRBJ1-2	-	13	TGTGCCAGCAGCAAGGACAAGAACTATGGCTACACCTTC	CASSKDKNYGYTF
TRBV6-5	-	TRBJ2-3	-	15	TGTGCCAGCAGCATAACACTAGCCCGCACAGATACGCAGTATTTT	CASSITLARTDTQYF
TRBV29-1	-	TRBJ2-3	-	12	TGCAGCGTTGATGACCTCACAGATACGCAGTATTTT	CSVDDLTDTQYF
TRBV5-5	-	TRBJ1-5	-	17	TGTGCCAGCAGCCTTGGTACTTTTCGCGACAACAATCAGCCCCAGCATTTT	CASSLGTFRDNNQPQHF
TRBV4-3	-	TRBJ1-2	once	14	TGCGCCAGCAGCACCAATTTCGGACCTTATGGCTACACCTTC	CASSTNFGPYGYTF
TRBV6-1	-	TRBJ2-7	-	14	TGTGCCATGTCGCCGGGACATAAAACCTACGAGCAGTACTTC	CAMSPGHKTYEQYF
TRBV29-1	-	TRBJ2-1	-	12	TGCAGCGGGCGAAGAAGCGGAGATGAGCAGTTCTTC	CSGRRSGDEQFF
TRBV29-1	TRBD1	TRBJ2-6	-	18	TGCAGCGTTGAAGATCGGGACAGGGGGCGCGCCGGGGCCAACGTCCTGACTTTC	CSVEDRDRGRAGANVLTF
TRBV6-1	-	TRBJ1-4	-	13	TGTGCCAGCAGCAACTTTGGAGATGAAAAACTGTTTTTT	CASSNFGDEKLFF
TRBV4-1	TRBD1	TRBJ2-7	-	16	TGCGCCAGCAGCCAAGATCTGGACAGGGGGCGGTACGAGCAGTACTTC	CASSQDLDRGRYEQYF
TRBV29-1	-	TRBJ2-1	-	16	TGCAGCGTTGGGGGTGACAGGAGCCCGACTTTCAATGAGCAGTTCTTC	CSVGGDRSPTFNEQFF
TRBV4-1	-	TRBJ1-5	-	16	TGCGCCAGCAGCCCCATCCATCGGGGCGCCCTTCAGCCCCAGCATTTT	CASSPIHRGALQPQHF
TRBV7-2	-	TRBJ2-2	once	13	TGTGCCAGCAGTTGGACACCCACTGGGGAGCTGTTTTTT	CASSWTPTGELFF